Detailed here is one TCR beta chain. As yet, its antigen is unknown. Germline V gene lookup returns CDR1 SGHVS and CDR2 FNYEAQ. CDR3 length equals 17 residues. V lost 4 bases, J lost 1 base, and 19 bases lay in between. This record comes from a study of blood T cells in healthy people across ages. Then a second PCR, running about 6 to 12 cycles, was carried out with a sample-barcoded 5' primer and a J-beta primer mix. Carrying 12 random nucleotides, a template-switch adaptor labeled each individual cDNA molecule. TCRdb re-derived calls from the 5' RACE reads in MiXCR, one entry per CDR3 protein. The table has 600,000 to 850,000 distinct CDR3 sequences, 20% to 30% seen once. Study outcomes and limitations: Significant beta diversity loss was already apparent by age roughly 40, declining roughly linearly.

The data also belong to a second study, concerning T cells of mothers and their children. That source adds: No persistent microchimeric T cell clones were detected at around 100 clones per million clonotypes sensitivity.

This sequence joins TRBV7-6 and TRBJ1-1, with D hard to call. The sample taken for sequencing was blood. The source is a boy between 10 and 17 years old in good health. CDR3 amino acids: CASSSDPRTAENTEAFF. The CDR3 DNA reads as TGTGCCAGCAGCTCCGATCCCCGGACCGCGGAGAACACTGAAGCTTTCTTT. Looking up the rest from reference TRBV7-6 and TRBJ1-1 gives the full variable domain: GAGVSQSPRYKVTKRGQDVALRCDPISGHVSLYWYRQALGQGPEFLTYFNYEAQQDKSGLPNDRFSAERPEGSISTLTIQRTEQRDSAMYRCASSSDPRTAENTEAFFGQGTRLTVV.